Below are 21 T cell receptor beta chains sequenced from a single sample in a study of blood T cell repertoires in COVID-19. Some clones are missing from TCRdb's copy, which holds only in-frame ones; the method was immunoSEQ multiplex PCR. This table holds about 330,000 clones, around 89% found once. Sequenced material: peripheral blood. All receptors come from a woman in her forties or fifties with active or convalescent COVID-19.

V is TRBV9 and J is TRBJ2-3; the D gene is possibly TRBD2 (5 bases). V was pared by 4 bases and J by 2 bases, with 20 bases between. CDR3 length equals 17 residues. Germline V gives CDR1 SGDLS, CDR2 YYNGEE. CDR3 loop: CASSPHSGALNTDTQYF. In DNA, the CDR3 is TGTGCCAGCAGCCCCCACAGCGGCGCTCTAAACACAGATACGCAGTATTTT.

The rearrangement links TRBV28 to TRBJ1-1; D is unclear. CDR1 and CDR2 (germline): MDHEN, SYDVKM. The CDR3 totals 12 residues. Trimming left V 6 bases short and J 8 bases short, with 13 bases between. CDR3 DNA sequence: TGTGCCAGCAGGAGGCCAACAAGAGAAGCTTTCTTT. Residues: CASRRPTREAFF. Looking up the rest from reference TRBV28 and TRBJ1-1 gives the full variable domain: DVKVTQSSRYLVKRTGEKVFLECVQDMDHENMFWYRQDPGLGLRLIYFSYDVKMKEKGDIPEGYSVSREKKERFSLILESASTNQTSMYLCASRRPTREAFFGQGTRLTVV.

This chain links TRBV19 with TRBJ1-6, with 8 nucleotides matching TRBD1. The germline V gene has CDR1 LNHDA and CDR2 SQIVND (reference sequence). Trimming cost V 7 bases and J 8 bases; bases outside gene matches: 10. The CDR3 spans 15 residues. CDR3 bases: TGTGCCAGTATTTGGACAGGGAGGTCTGATTCACCCCTCCACTTT. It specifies CASIWTGRSDSPLHF.

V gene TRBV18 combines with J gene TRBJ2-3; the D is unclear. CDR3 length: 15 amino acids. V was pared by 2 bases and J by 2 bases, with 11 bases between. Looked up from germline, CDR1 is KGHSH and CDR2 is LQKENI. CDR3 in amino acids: CASSPSRFLTDTQYF. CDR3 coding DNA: TGTGCCAGCTCACCATCTAGGTTCCTCACAGATACGCAGTATTTT.

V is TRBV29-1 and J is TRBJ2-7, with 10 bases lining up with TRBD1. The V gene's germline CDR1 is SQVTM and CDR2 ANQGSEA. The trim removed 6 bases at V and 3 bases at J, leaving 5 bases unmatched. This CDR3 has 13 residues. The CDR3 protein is CSVQGQGLYEQYF. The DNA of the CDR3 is TGCAGCGTCCAGGGACAGGGGCTCTACGAGCAGTACTTC.

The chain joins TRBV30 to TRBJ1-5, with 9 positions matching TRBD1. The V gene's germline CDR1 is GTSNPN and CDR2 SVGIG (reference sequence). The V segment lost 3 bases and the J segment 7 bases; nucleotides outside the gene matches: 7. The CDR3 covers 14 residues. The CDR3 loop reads CAWSNGQGRQPQHF. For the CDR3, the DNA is TGTGCCTGGAGCAACGGACAGGGGAGACAGCCCCAGCATTTT.

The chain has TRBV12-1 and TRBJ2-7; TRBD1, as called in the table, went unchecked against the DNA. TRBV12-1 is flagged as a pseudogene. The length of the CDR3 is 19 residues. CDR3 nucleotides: TGTGCCAGCAGCTCCCCCCTAGGACAGGGGCCCTTAATCCCCTACGAGCAGTACTTC. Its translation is CASSSPLGQGPLIPYEQYF.

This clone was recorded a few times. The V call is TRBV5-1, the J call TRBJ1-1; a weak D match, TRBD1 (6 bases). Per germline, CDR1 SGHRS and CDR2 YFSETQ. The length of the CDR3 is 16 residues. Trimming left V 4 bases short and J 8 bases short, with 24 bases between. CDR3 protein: CASSPTGTTAAAEAFF. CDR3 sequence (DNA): TGCGCCAGCAGCCCGACCGGGACAACGGCCGCAGCAGAAGCTTTCTTT.

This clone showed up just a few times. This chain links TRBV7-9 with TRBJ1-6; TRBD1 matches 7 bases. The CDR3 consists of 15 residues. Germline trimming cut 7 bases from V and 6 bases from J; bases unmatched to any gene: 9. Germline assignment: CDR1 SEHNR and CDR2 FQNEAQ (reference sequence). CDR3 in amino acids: CASTLDRVGNSPLHF. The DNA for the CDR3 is TGTGCCAGCACCCTCGACAGGGTTGGTAATTCACCCCTCCACTTT.

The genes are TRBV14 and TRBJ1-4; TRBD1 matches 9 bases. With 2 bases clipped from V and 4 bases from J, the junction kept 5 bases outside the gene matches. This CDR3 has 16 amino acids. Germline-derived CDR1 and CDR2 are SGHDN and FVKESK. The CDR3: CASSQIGTGRNEKLFF. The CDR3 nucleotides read TGTGCCAGCAGCCAAATCGGGACAGGGCGTAATGAAAAACTGTTTTTT.

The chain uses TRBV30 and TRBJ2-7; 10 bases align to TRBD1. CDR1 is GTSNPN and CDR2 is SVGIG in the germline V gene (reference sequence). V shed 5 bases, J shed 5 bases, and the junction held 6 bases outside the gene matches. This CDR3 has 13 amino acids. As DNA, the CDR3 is TGTGCCTGGGACAGGGGGCTCGGGAACGAGCAGTACTTC. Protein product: CAWDRGLGNEQYF.

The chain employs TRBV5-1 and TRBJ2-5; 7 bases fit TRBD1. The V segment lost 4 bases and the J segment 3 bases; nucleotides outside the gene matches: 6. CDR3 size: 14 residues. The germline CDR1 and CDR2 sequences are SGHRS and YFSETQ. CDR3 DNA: TGCGCCAGCAGCATTGGAACAGGGGAAGAGACCCAGTACTTC. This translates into CASSIGTGEETQYF.

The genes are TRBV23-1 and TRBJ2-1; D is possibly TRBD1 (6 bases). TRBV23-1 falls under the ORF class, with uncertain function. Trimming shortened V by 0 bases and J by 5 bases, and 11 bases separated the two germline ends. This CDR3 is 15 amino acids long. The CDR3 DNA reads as TGCGCCAGCAGTCAATCGGGGGCCCACCACAATGAGCAGTTCTTC. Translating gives CASSQSGAHHNEQFF.

The CDR3 coding sequence is TGTGCCAGTGGAGAAAACTTAAAAGTGAATGAAAAACTGTTTTTT. It encodes CASGENLKVNEKLFF. V is TRBV19 and J is TRBJ1-4; no definite D call. CDR3 size: 15 residues. Trimming took off 8 bases at V and 5 bases at J, with 18 bases between the two ends. Germline V gene sequence: CDR1 LNHDA, CDR2 SQIVND (reference sequence).

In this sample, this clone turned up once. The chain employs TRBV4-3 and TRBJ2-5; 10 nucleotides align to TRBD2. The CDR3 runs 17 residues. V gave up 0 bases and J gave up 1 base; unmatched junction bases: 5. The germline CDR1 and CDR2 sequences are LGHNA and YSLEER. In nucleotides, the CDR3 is TGCGCCAGCAGCCAAGAACGGAGACTAGCGGGCCAAGAGACCCAGTACTTC. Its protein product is CASSQERRLAGQETQYF.

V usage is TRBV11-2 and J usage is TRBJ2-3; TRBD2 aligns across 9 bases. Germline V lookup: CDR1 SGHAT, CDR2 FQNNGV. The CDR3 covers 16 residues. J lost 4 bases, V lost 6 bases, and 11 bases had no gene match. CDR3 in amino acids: CASRTGFSGRPDTQYF. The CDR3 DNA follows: TGTGCCAGCAGGACAGGGTTTAGCGGGAGACCAGATACGCAGTATTTT.

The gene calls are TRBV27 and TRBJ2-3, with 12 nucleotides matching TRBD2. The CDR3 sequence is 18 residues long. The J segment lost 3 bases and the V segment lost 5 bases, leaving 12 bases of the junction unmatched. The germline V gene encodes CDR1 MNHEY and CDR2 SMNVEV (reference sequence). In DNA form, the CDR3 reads TGTGCCAGCAGTCCTCCCCGGACTAGCGGGGTAAAGACAGATACGCAGTATTTT. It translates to CASSPPRTSGVKTDTQYF.

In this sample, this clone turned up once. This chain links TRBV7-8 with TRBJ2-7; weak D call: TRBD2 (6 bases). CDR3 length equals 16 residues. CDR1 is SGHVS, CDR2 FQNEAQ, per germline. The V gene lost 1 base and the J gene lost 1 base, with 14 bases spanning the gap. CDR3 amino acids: CASSLEPGLGSYEQYF. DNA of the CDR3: TGTGCCAGCAGCTTAGAACCGGGACTTGGGTCCTACGAGCAGTACTTC. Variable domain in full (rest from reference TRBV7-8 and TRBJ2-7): GAGVSQSPRYKVAKRGQDVALRCDPISGHVSLFWYQQALGQGPEFLTYFQNEAQLDKSGLPSDRFFAERPEGSVSTLKIQRTQQEDSAVYLCASSLEPGLGSYEQYFGPGTRLTVT.

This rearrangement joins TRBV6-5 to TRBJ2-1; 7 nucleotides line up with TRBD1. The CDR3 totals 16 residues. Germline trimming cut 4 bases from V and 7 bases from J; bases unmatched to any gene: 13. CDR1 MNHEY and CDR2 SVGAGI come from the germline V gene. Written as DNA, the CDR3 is TGTGCCAGCAGTTTCCGCCCCTCGACAGGGTGGAATGAGCAGTTCTTC. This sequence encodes CASSFRPSTGWNEQFF.

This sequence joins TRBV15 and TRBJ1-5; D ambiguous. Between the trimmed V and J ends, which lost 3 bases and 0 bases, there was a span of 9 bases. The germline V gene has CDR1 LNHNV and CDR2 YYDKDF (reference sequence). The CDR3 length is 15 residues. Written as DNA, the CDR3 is TGTGCCACCAGCAGTCTACCCTATAGCAATCAGCCCCAGCATTTT. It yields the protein CATSSLPYSNQPQHF. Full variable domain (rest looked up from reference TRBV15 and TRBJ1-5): DAMVIQNPRYQVTQFGKPVTLSCSQTLNHNVMYWYQQKSSQAPKLLFHYYDKDFNNEADTPDNFQSRRPNTSFCFLDIRSPGLGDTAMYLCATSSLPYSNQPQHFGDGTRLSIL.

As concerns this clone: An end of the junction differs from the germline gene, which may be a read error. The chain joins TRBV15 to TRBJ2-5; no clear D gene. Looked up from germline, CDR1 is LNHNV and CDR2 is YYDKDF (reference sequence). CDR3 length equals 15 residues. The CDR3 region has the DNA TGTGCCACCAGAAGAGGAGCTACCTTCACAGAGACCCAGTACTTC. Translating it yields CATRRGATFTETQYF.